A selection of T cell receptor beta chains follows, all from one sample in a study of blood T cells in healthy people across ages. From the 5' RACE reads, TCRdb called clonotypes with MiXCR, one entry per CDR3 protein. The sample consists of about 1.4 million distinct CDR3 sequences, 59% of them appearing once. Material for sequencing was blood. The receptors come from a man in his late teens or twenties in good health. Both conserved end residues are part of each CDR3.

v_call: TRBV11-2; cdr3_length: 13; j_call: NA; cdr3_aa: CASSRERGHEQYF
v_call: TRBV6-6; cdr3_length: 16; j_call: TRBJ2-7; cdr3_aa: CASSYEMTSGTYEQYF
v_call: TRBV2; cdr3_length: 14; j_call: TRBJ2-7; cdr3_aa: CASRRTGGSDEQYF
v_call: TRBV12-3/TRBV12-4; cdr3_length: 12; j_call: TRBJ1-1; cdr3_aa: CASSLAGPEAFF
v_call: TRBV14; cdr3_length: 16; j_call: TRBJ2-3; cdr3_aa: CASSVLVGSRTDTQYF
v_call: TRBV29-1; cdr3_length: 16; j_call: TRBJ1-2; cdr3_aa: CSVEGNRGVANYGYTF
v_call: TRBV15; cdr3_length: 17; j_call: TRBJ1-4; cdr3_aa: CATSRDQGAPRAEKLFF
v_call: TRBV29-1; cdr3_length: 13; j_call: TRBJ2-1; cdr3_aa: CSVDRGQNNEQFF
v_call: TRBV6-4; cdr3_length: 16; j_call: TRBJ2-5; cdr3_aa: CASSLNGGAGQETQYF
v_call: TRBV7-2; cdr3_length: 15; j_call: TRBJ1-4; cdr3_aa: CASSLDLRGNEKLFF
v_call: TRBV29-1; cdr3_length: 14; j_call: TRBJ2-1; cdr3_aa: CSVGGRTLRDEQFF
v_call: TRBV6-2/TRBV6-3; cdr3_length: 12; j_call: TRBJ2-3; cdr3_aa: CASSRDRDTQYF
v_call: TRBV12-3/TRBV12-4; cdr3_length: 15; j_call: TRBJ2-2; cdr3_aa: CASSDPGGPAGELFF
v_call: TRBV5-6; cdr3_length: 16; j_call: TRBJ1-5; cdr3_aa: CASSLGGSLGGQPQHF
v_call: TRBV27; cdr3_length: 14; j_call: TRBJ2-7; cdr3_aa: CASRNRDRGYEQYF
v_call: TRBV20-1; cdr3_length: 13; j_call: TRBJ2-1; cdr3_aa: CSCGGQGEETQFF
v_call: TRBV5-1; cdr3_length: 15; j_call: NA; cdr3_aa: CASSLVSSGVYEQYF
v_call: TRBV5-1; cdr3_length: 16; j_call: TRBJ1-2; cdr3_aa: CASSREGSPTNYGYTF
v_call: TRBV29-1; cdr3_length: 11; j_call: TRBJ2-5; cdr3_aa: CSGRDRETQYF
v_call: TRBV12-3/TRBV12-4; cdr3_length: 14; j_call: NA; cdr3_aa: CASSYKASNYEQYF
v_call: TRBV7-9; cdr3_length: 16; j_call: TRBJ2-1; cdr3_aa: CASSPWGQGIYNEQFF
v_call: TRBV9; cdr3_length: 14; j_call: TRBJ2-7; cdr3_aa: CASSVGSGPYEQYF